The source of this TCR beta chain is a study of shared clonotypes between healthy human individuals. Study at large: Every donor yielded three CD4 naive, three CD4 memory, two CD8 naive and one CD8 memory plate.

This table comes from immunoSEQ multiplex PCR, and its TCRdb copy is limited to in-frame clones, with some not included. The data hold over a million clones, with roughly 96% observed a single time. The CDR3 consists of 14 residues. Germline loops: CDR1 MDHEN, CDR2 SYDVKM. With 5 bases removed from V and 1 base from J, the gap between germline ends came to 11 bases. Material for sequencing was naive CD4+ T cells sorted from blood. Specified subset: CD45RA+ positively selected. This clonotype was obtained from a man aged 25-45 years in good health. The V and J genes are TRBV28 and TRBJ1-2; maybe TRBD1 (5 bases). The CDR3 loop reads CASSAGTFNYGYTF. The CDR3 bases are TGTGCCAGCAGTGCCGGGACCTTTAACTATGGCTACACCTTC.